Below are 30 T cell receptor beta chains sequenced from a single sample in a study of identical twins. TCRdb recomputed calls from the 5' RACE reads with MiXCR, one row per CDR3 protein. The repertoire consists of about 1.7 million distinct CDR3 sequences, with about 30% occurring once and the leading ten covering approximately 0.29%. The sample comprised cord blood. The receptors stem from a newborn girl in good health.

CDR3 residues: CASSRDSLNSPLHF. The CDR3, as DNA: TGTGCCAGCAGCCGTGACAGCTTAAATTCACCCCTCCACTTT. The chain combines TRBV27 with TRBJ1-6, with D possibly TRBD1 on 5 matching bases. V was shortened by 6 bases and J by 7 bases, with 13 bases between the two germline ends. Germline V CDR1 and CDR2: MNHEY, SMNVEV (reference sequence). The CDR3 length is 14 residues.

The chain joins TRBV12-3 or TRBV12-4 to TRBJ2-5, with 14 positions matching TRBD2. The assigned J gene may be wrong: the sequence end matches TRBJ2-1 better. There are 18 residues in the CDR3. The CDR3 region has the DNA TGTGCCAGCAGAACCACTCTGGGACTAGCGGGAGACCAAGAGACCCAGTTCTTC. Its translation: CASRTTLGLAGDQETQFF.

This clonotype came up many times. This chain joins TRBV6-1 and TRBJ2-7; 8 nucleotides line up with TRBD1. Trimming took 4 bases from V and 6 from J; bases not matched to a gene: 5. This CDR3 has 13 amino acids. Germline V gene data show CDR1 as MNHNS and CDR2 as SASEGT. CDR3 residues: CASSATGVGEQYF. For the CDR3, the DNA is TGTGCCAGCAGTGCGACAGGGGTCGGCGAGCAGTACTTC.

V gene TRBV12-5 combines with J gene TRBJ2-1; the D gene is possibly TRBD2 (6 bases). Germline CDR1 LGHNT, CDR2 FRNRAP. The CDR3 has 16 amino acids. Trimming pared 1 base from V and 3 bases from J, leaving 13 bases between. Here the CDR3 reads CASGLELATLYNEQFF. The CDR3 DNA reads as TGTGCTAGTGGTTTGGAGCTAGCGACCCTCTACAATGAGCAGTTCTTC.

This sequence joins TRBV4-2 and TRBJ2-1; D remains unclear. V dropped 3 bases and J dropped 6 bases, with 12 bases sitting between them. There are 14 residues in the CDR3. The germline V gene encodes CDR1 LGHNA and CDR2 YNFKEQ. For the CDR3, the DNA is TGTGCCAGCAGCCAGGCGATTCTAGGCAATGAGCAGTTCTTC. Protein product: CASSQAILGNEQFF.

On this clonotype itself: Mismatch with germline at one junction end may stem from a read error. In DNA, the CDR3 is TGCTGTGCTAGGACTAGCGGGAGAAATGAGCAGTTCTTC. As protein: CCARTSGRNEQFF. This chain links TRBV20-1 with TRBJ2-1, with 13 nucleotides matching TRBD2. The CDR3 is 13 amino acids. Germline V CDR1 and CDR2: DFQATT, SNEGSKA (reference sequence).

The chain joins TRBV10-3 to TRBJ1-2, with 7 bases identical to TRBD1. Germline lookup yields CDR1 ENHRY and CDR2 SYGVKD. The junction had 9 bases not matched to a gene; V was cut back by 4 bases and J by 4 bases. The CDR3 totals 15 residues. The CDR3, as DNA: TGTGCCATCAGTGCGTTACTACAGGGGACCTATGGCTACACCTTC. Translated, it gives CAISALLQGTYGYTF.

In its sample, this clonotype was seen a few times. The V gene is TRBV7-2, the J gene TRBJ1-5, with a possible D match to TRBD1 (6 bases). Trimming took 4 bases from V and 5 from J, leaving 9 bases between them. The germline CDR1 and CDR2 sequences are SGHTA and FQGNSA. This CDR3 region has 13 residues. CDR3 sequence (DNA): TGTGCCAGCAGCTCCAGGGGCGATCAGCCCCAGCATTTT. It yields the protein CASSSRGDQPQHF.

This chain uses TRBV6-5 with TRBJ2-7, with 11 bases lining up with TRBD2. The CDR3 consists of 17 residues. V trimming: 3 bases; J trimming: 0 bases; junction bases outside the gene matches: 7. From germline, CDR1 is MNHEY and CDR2 SVGAGI. The CDR3 nucleotides read TGTGCCAGCAGTTATAGGTCGCTAGCGGGGGGCTCCTACGAGCAGTACTTC. This codes for CASSYRSLAGGSYEQYF.

There are a few counts of this clonotype. The gene calls are TRBV12-3 or TRBV12-4 and TRBJ2-1; D is perhaps TRBD2 (6 bases). The length of the CDR3 is 17 residues. V gave up 4 bases and J gave up 0 bases, with 16 bases separating them. CDR3 loop: CASSSVLALSSYNEQFF. The CDR3 DNA reads as TGTGCCAGCAGTTCCGTTCTAGCGTTGAGCTCCTACAATGAGCAGTTCTTC.

This clonotype showed up just a few times. J is TRBJ1-2 and V is TRBV6-6; TRBD1 is a possible D gene (6 bases). V lost 7 bases to trimming and J lost 1 base, with 13 bases between them. CDR1 and CDR2 from the germline V gene are MNHNY and SVGAGI (reference sequence). The CDR3 runs to 14 residues. The CDR3 spells CASTKDRLNYGYTF. The CDR3, as DNA: TGTGCCAGCACCAAGGACAGACTTAACTATGGCTACACCTTC.

The chain uses TRBV7-9 and TRBJ2-1; 12 bases are shared with TRBD1. The germline gives CDR1 SEHNR, CDR2 FQNEAQ (reference sequence). The CDR3 sequence is 16 residues long. Unmatched junction bases numbered 8, after V lost 2 bases and J lost 9 bases. For the CDR3, the DNA is TGTGCCAGCAGCTTAAGGAGGGACAGGGGGCTGGGTGAGCAGTTCTTC. Its translation: CASSLRRDRGLGEQFF.

The chain uses TRBV9 and TRBJ2-4, with a weak D call TRBD2 (6 bases). The V gene lost 0 bases and the J gene lost 3 bases, with 16 bases spanning the gap. The CDR3 has 17 amino acids. Looked up from germline, CDR1 is SGDLS and CDR2 is YYNGEE. CDR3 region: CASSVGGEVRVKNIQYF. CDR3 bases: TGTGCCAGCAGCGTAGGGGGGGAGGTTAGAGTCAAAAACATTCAGTACTTC.

The V gene is TRBV27, the J gene TRBJ1-1; D is perhaps TRBD1 (5 bases). The CDR3 is made up of 14 amino acids. CDR1 MNHEY and CDR2 SMNVEV come from the germline V gene (reference sequence). V dropped 6 bases and J dropped 1 base, with 12 bases sitting between them. CDR3 bases: TGTGCCAGCAGGCCTAATGGGGGGAACACTGAAGCTTTCTTT. It yields the protein CASRPNGGNTEAFF.

This chain uses TRBV11-2 with TRBJ1-2; 9 bases map to TRBD1. The CDR3 sequence is 17 residues long. V shed 1 base, J shed 1 base, and the junction held 7 bases outside the gene matches. The V gene's germline CDR1 is SGHAT and CDR2 FQNNGV. Here the CDR3 DNA reads TGTGCCAGCAGCTTAGTCCTTGGGACAGGGAATAACTATGGCTACACCTTC. Residues: CASSLVLGTGNNYGYTF.

J is TRBJ1-2 and V is TRBV6-5, with unresolved D. Per the germline V gene, CDR1 is MNHEY and CDR2 is SVGAGI. The CDR3 sequence is 11 residues long. The germline V and J ends were trimmed by 11 bases and 8 bases, with 15 bases remaining between them. CDR3 coding DNA: TGTGCCGGCACCTCGTCGGGAGGCTACACCTTC. This encodes CAGTSSGGYTF.

This clonotype was found a few times. The chain uses TRBV6-1 and TRBJ2-1; no clear D. The CDR3 totals 13 residues. V lost 7 bases and J 8 bases, leaving 15 bases between the germline ends. From germline, CDR1 is MNHNS and CDR2 SASEGT. The DNA for the CDR3 is TGTGCCAGCACGTCCCTTGCGGCTGATGAGCAGTTCTTC. This translates into CASTSLAADEQFF.

The chain is built from TRBV7-9 and TRBJ2-7; D gene ambiguous. This CDR3 has 12 residues. Germline V gene lookup returns CDR1 SEHNR and CDR2 FQNEAQ (reference sequence). V was trimmed by 2 bases and J by 7 bases, leaving 9 bases between them. This CDR3 is CASSLWSVEQYF. The CDR3 DNA is TGTGCCAGCAGCTTATGGTCCGTTGAGCAGTACTTC.

In its sample, this clonotype was seen a few times. V is TRBV4-1 and J is TRBJ2-5, with 8 bases that match TRBD1. CDR3 length: 16 amino acids. Per the germline V gene, CDR1 is MGHRA and CDR2 is YSYEKL. With V trimmed by 0 bases and J by 8 bases, 11 bases remained unmatched. For the CDR3, the DNA is TGCGCCAGCAGCCAAGATAGGGGGACAGGCTCAACTACCCAGTACTTC. Its protein is CASSQDRGTGSTTQYF.

Only a few counts were recorded for this clonotype. The V and J genes are TRBV6-6 and TRBJ1-2; D is possibly TRBD1 (5 bases). With 0 bases removed from V and 1 base from J, the gap between germline ends came to 9 bases. The CDR3 contains 15 residues. CDR1 is MNHNY, CDR2 SVGAGI, per germline (reference sequence). Here the CDR3 DNA reads TGTGCCAGCAGTTACTCCAACAGGAATAACTATGGCTACACCTTC. Translation: CASSYSNRNNYGYTF.

The gene calls are TRBV4-2 and TRBJ2-2; tentatively, D is TRBD2 (7 bases). The germline V gene encodes CDR1 LGHNA and CDR2 YNFKEQ. V dropped 0 bases and J dropped 0 bases, with 14 bases sitting between them. The CDR3 has 18 residues. The CDR3 loop reads CASSQEGASGTNTGELFF. CDR3 sequence (DNA): TGTGCCAGCAGCCAAGAGGGGGCTAGCGGAACGAACACCGGGGAGCTGTTTTTT.

The chain uses TRBV12-3 or TRBV12-4 and TRBJ1-6, with a tentative D call TRBD1 (5 bases). This CDR3 has 15 residues. V lost 1 base to trimming and J lost 7 bases, with 11 bases between them. The CDR3 here is CASSLGGAWNSPLHF. The DNA of the CDR3 is TGTGCCAGCAGTTTAGGAGGGGCCTGGAATTCACCCCTCCACTTT.

This chain connects TRBV20-1 to TRBJ1-2; D not certain. Deletions cut 1 base from V and 4 bases from J, with 10 bases between. This CDR3 spans 13 amino acids. Germline V gives CDR1 DFQATT, CDR2 SNEGSKA (reference sequence). CDR3 region: CSARVETVYGYTF. The DNA for the CDR3 is TGCAGTGCTAGAGTAGAGACCGTCTATGGCTACACCTTC.

This chain joins TRBV2 and TRBJ2-7; D is perhaps TRBD2 (5 bases). The CDR3 has 14 amino acids. CDR1 SNHLY and CDR2 FYNNEI come from the germline V gene. The V gene lost 3 bases and the J gene lost 2 bases, with 11 bases spanning the gap. In nucleotides, the CDR3 is TGTGCCAGCAGTGAGCGGGCAGCGACCTACGAGCAGTACTTC. This gives the protein CASSERAATYEQYF.

This clonotype was picked up a small number of times. The CDR3 reads CASSPTTSSRYYGYTF. CDR3 coding DNA: TGCGCCAGCAGCCCAACCACCTCCAGTCGTTACTATGGCTACACCTTC. J is TRBJ1-2 and V is TRBV5-1; unclear D gene. Germline V gene data show CDR1 as SGHRS and CDR2 as YFSETQ. The CDR3 spans 16 residues. Trimming shortened V by 4 bases and J by 3 bases, and 19 bases separated the two germline ends.

This clonotype was seen more than once but under ten times. The V call is TRBV12-3 or TRBV12-4, the J call TRBJ2-7; TRBD1 matches 9 bases. This CDR3 comprises 14 residues. After removal of 6 bases from V and 2 bases from J, the junction contained 5 bases not matched to a gene. In nucleotides, the CDR3 is TGTGCCAGCAGAAAACAGGGGGCGACCTACGAGCAGTACTTC. Translating it yields CASRKQGATYEQYF.

There are many counts of this clonotype. The chain couples TRBV28 to TRBJ2-5; D is possibly TRBD2 (5 bases). The CDR3 is 15 amino acids. The V end was cut by 6 bases, the J end by 0 bases, with 14 bases between. Per the germline V gene, CDR1 is MDHEN and CDR2 is SYDVKM. The CDR3 reads CASSSDPDYQETQYF. The CDR3, as DNA: TGTGCCAGCAGCTCCGACCCGGACTACCAAGAGACCCAGTACTTC. Drawing the rest from reference TRBV28 and TRBJ2-5, the complete variable domain is DVKVTQSSRYLVKRTGEKVFLECVQDMDHENMFWYRQDPGLGLRLIYFSYDVKMKEKGDIPEGYSVSREKKERFSLILESASTNQTSMYLCASSSDPDYQETQYFGPGTRLLVL.

V usage is TRBV7-9 and J usage is TRBJ1-4; D is unclear. Per the germline V gene, CDR1 is SEHNR and CDR2 is FQNEAQ (reference sequence). The CDR3 contains 16 residues. The V end lost 6 bases, the J end lost 0 bases, and 14 bases lay between the germline ends. CDR3 loop: CASSQPGSATNEKLFF. The CDR3 nucleotides are TGTGCCAGCAGTCAGCCCGGGAGTGCAACTAATGAAAAACTGTTTTTT.

V usage is TRBV14 and J usage is TRBJ2-5; 7 bases agree with TRBD1. V gave up 0 bases and J gave up 14 bases; unmatched junction bases: 6. The CDR3 spans 12 residues. CDR1 and CDR2 from the germline V gene are SGHDN and FVKESK. CDR3 sequence reads: CASSQDQYRGYF. CDR3 DNA sequence: TGTGCCAGCAGCCAAGATCAGTACAGGGGCTACTTC.

The chain uses TRBV12-3 or TRBV12-4 and TRBJ2-1, with D maybe TRBD1 (5 bases). This CDR3 has 15 amino acids. The ends were cut back, 5 bases at V and 13 bases at J, with 24 bases in the middle. CDR3 loop: CASSPAGPQGSSQFF. The CDR3 DNA reads TGTGCCAGCAGTCCCGCAGGGCCCCAGGGTTCAAGTCAGTTCTTC.